This T cell receptor (beta chain) was documented in a study of blood T cells in healthy people across ages. Primed by a sample-barcoded 5' primer and a J-beta primer mix, a second PCR proceeded for 7 to 11 cycles. A tag from a template-switch adaptor with 12 random nucleotides marked each cDNA molecule. One entry per CDR3 protein results from TCRdb running MiXCR on the 5' RACE reads. The table records a few hundred thousand distinct CDR3 sequences, about half of them present only once. In germline, CDR1 is SGHTA, CDR2 FQGNSA. This CDR3 spans 16 amino acids. The V gene lost 3 bases and the J gene lost 1 base, with 10 bases spanning the gap.

Sequencing was carried out using blood. The clonotype was recovered from a man aged 55-75 years in good health. V gene TRBV7-2 combines with J gene TRBJ2-6; no clear D gene. This CDR3 is CASSLMVKSGANVLTF. For the CDR3, the DNA is TGTGCCAGCAGCTTGATGGTTAAATCTGGGGCCAACGTCCTGACTTTC.